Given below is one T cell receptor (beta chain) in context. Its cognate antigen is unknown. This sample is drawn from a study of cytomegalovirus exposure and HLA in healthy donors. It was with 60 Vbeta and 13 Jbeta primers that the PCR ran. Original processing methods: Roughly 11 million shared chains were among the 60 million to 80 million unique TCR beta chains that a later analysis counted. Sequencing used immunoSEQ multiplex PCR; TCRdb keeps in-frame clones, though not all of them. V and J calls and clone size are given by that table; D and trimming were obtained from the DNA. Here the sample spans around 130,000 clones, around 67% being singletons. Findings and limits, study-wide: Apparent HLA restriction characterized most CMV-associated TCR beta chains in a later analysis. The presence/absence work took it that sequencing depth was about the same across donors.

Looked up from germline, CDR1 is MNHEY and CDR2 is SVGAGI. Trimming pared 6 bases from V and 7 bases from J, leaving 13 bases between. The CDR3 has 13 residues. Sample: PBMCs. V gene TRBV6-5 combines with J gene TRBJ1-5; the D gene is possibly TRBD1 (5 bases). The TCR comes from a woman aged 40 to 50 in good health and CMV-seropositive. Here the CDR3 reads CASRETVEQPQHF. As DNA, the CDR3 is TGTGCCAGCAGAGAGACAGTCGAACAGCCCCAGCATTTT.